A single sample is the source of the 11 T cell receptor beta chains below, sequenced in a study of T-cell memory formation after mild COVID-19. TCRdb passed the 5' RACE reads through MiXCR, listing each CDR3 protein once. The top ten hold around 12% of the sample, which has 450,000 to 700,000 distinct CDR3 sequences, roughly 17% seen once. Sequences were obtained from PBMCs or a T cell subset sorted from them (not recorded which). The receptors were gathered from an adult woman who had mild COVID-19 (a few samples of this study predate the infection). Cell type and time point are not known.

The V gene is TRBV12-3 or TRBV12-4, the J gene TRBJ2-3, with 11 bases aligning to TRBD2. V was clipped by 0 bases and J by 3 bases; unmatched bases: 8. The CDR3 totals 18 residues. CDR3 DNA: TGTGCCAGCAGTTTAGCACACATAACTAGCGGGAGTACAGATACGCAGTATTTT. This codes for CASSLAHITSGSTDTQYF.

This clonotype was counted only a few times. The chain has TRBV10-3 and TRBJ1-3, with 12 bases fitting TRBD1. Germline trimming cut 7 bases from V and 6 bases from J; bases unmatched to any gene: 4. Germline V CDR1 and CDR2: ENHRY, SYGVKD. CDR3 length: 14 residues. The CDR3 DNA reads TGTGCCATCAAGGGACAGGGGGCGGAAAACACCATATATTTT. Translated, it gives CAIKGQGAENTIYF.

The chain employs TRBV5-1 and TRBJ1-6; 9 bases fit TRBD1. The CDR3 loop spans 17 amino acids. Looked up from germline, CDR1 is SGHRS and CDR2 is YFSETQ. The V and J ends lost 0 bases and 7 bases, in that order; junction bases with no gene match: 8. The CDR3 spells CASSLELPGTGNSPLHF. The CDR3 DNA reads as TGCGCCAGCAGCTTGGAACTTCCCGGGACAGGGAATTCACCCCTCCACTTT.

This clonotype has only a few counts. V usage is TRBV20-1 and J usage is TRBJ1-2; 7 bases are shared with TRBD1. Germline values: CDR1 DFQATT, CDR2 SNEGSKA (reference sequence). Trimming at V came to 2 bases and at J to 4 bases, leaving 10 bases not matched to a gene. The CDR3 sequence is 15 residues long. CDR3 DNA: TGCAGTGCTAGAAGCGACAGGGAGAGAGTCTATGGCTACACCTTC. Translation: CSARSDRERVYGYTF.

The genes are TRBV10-3 and TRBJ2-7, with 8 positions matching TRBD1. Germline V CDR1 and CDR2: ENHRY, SYGVKD. With V trimmed by 10 bases and J by 5 bases, 7 bases remained unmatched. The CDR3 is 12 amino acids. DNA for the CDR3: TGTGCCACACAGGGGGTAGGGCACGAGCAGTACTTC. It encodes CATQGVGHEQYF.

This chain joins TRBV4-3 and TRBJ2-1; 10 nucleotides agree with TRBD2. Germline CDR1 is LGHNA and CDR2 is YSLEER. V gave up 0 bases and J gave up 8 bases; unmatched junction bases: 16. This CDR3 region has 19 residues. The CDR3 loop is CASSQDYGGLASFRYEQFF. The CDR3 DNA reads as TGCGCCAGCAGCCAAGATTACGGGGGACTAGCGTCTTTTAGGTATGAGCAGTTCTTC.

The CDR3 is CARLPTGGVDTEAFF. In nucleotides, the CDR3 is TGTGCCAGACTCCCCACAGGGGGGGTGGACACTGAAGCTTTCTTT. The rearrangement uses TRBV27 and TRBJ1-1, with 8 bases that match TRBD1. The V gene end was trimmed by 9 bases and the J gene end by 3 bases; junction bases not matched to a gene: 12. This CDR3 has 15 amino acids. CDR1 and CDR2 (germline): MNHEY, SMNVEV (reference sequence).

The table lists this clonotype with a few counts. This chain connects TRBV29-1 to TRBJ2-2; D is perhaps TRBD1 or TRBD2 (6 bases each). Germline CDR1 and CDR2: SQVTM and ANQGSEA. V shed 7 bases and J shed 6 bases, with 15 bases lying between them. CDR3 length: 13 amino acids. This CDR3 is CSAGAGSPGELFF. As DNA, the CDR3 is TGCAGCGCGGGGGCAGGGAGCCCCGGGGAGCTGTTTTTT.

Remarks on this clonotype: This may stem from a read error, because a much larger clone lies one nucleotide away. The chain joins TRBV29-1 to TRBJ2-1; perhaps TRBD2 as D (6 bases). The germline V and J ends were trimmed by 7 bases and 5 bases, with 9 bases remaining between them. CDR1 and CDR2 (germline): SQVTM, ANQGSEA. CDR3 length: 11 amino acids. CDR3 in amino acids: CSARTNNEQFF. The CDR3 DNA sequence: TGCAGCGCCCGGACTAACAATGAGCAGTTCTTC.

The J gene is TRBJ2-1, the V gene TRBV6-1; 9 bases agree with TRBD1. V shed 4 bases and J 8 bases; nucleotides not matched to a gene: 9. This CDR3 region has 15 residues. The germline gives CDR1 MNHNS, CDR2 SASEGT. CDR3 sequence reads: CASSAGQGTSDEQFF. The CDR3 bases are TGTGCCAGCAGTGCCGGACAGGGGACTTCGGATGAGCAGTTCTTC.

This clonotype has only a few counts. The chain links TRBV12-3 or TRBV12-4 to TRBJ2-1, with D possibly TRBD1 on 5 matching bases. This CDR3 has 16 residues. Trimming took 2 bases from V and 5 from J, leaving 16 bases between them. The CDR3 DNA is TGTGCCAGCAGTTTACCTCTCCGACAGAGCCACAATGAGCAGTTCTTC. Its protein product is CASSLPLRQSHNEQFF.